The 31 T cell receptor beta chains below come from one sample, sequenced in a study of metastatic and nonmetastatic thyroid tumors. MiXCR reprocessed the PCR reads for TCRdb. The sample holds around 4,900 clones, roughly 20% seen once. All patients were untreated before thyroid surgery. The sample comprised tumor tissue. The source of these receptors is a male donor with papillary thyroid cancer or a benign thyroid nodule (not recorded which). Some clones in this sample may be carry-over from other donors' samples.

The rearrangement links TRBV27 to TRBJ2-5; either TRBD1 or TRBD2 may fit D (5 bases each). The CDR3 totals 13 residues. The V gene's germline CDR1 is MNHEY and CDR2 SMNVEV (reference sequence). V lost 4 bases and J 7 bases, leaving 13 bases between the germline ends. CDR3 residues: CASSSGARGTQYF. The CDR3 DNA sequence: TGTGCCAGCAGTTCCGGGGCGAGAGGGACCCAGTACTTC.

The rearrangement joins TRBV2 to TRBJ1-1; no reliable D call. Germline V gene sequence: CDR1 SNHLY, CDR2 FYNNEI. The CDR3 has 15 amino acids. The germline V and J ends were trimmed by 2 bases and 4 bases, with 14 bases remaining between them. CDR3 coding DNA: TGTGCCAGCAGTGAAAGGTCAGCGGGAGGCACTGAAGCTTTCTTT. Protein sequence: CASSERSAGGTEAFF.

This clone has just one count. V and J are TRBV5-1 and TRBJ1-1; maybe TRBD1 (6 bases). The CDR3 has 13 residues. CDR1 is SGHRS and CDR2 is YFSETQ in the germline V gene. Trimming removed 3 bases from V and 10 bases from J, with 16 bases in between. CDR3 bases: TGCGCCAGCAGCTCTCGTACAGGGTCTCCAGCTTTCTTT. Protein: CASSSRTGSPAFF. Using reference TRBV5-1 and TRBJ1-1 for the parts outside the CDR3, the full variable domain is KAGVTQTPRYLIKTRGQQVTLSCSPISGHRSVSWYQQTPGQGLQFLFEYFSETQRNKGNFPGRFSGRQFSNSRSEMNVSTLELGDSALYLCASSSRTGSPAFFGQGTRLTVV.

This clone has more than one count but fewer than ten. This chain joins TRBV9 and TRBJ1-1, with D perhaps TRBD1 (5 bases). Germline V lookup: CDR1 SGDLS, CDR2 YYNGEE. Trimming removed 7 bases at V and 1 base at J, with 8 bases between. The CDR3 sequence is 12 residues long. This CDR3 reads CASAGANTEAFF. In DNA form, the CDR3 reads TGTGCCAGCGCTGGGGCGAACACTGAAGCTTTCTTT.

CDR3 protein: CASSPLTSGYSYEQYF. The CDR3 DNA is TGTGCCAGCAGTCCCTTAACTAGCGGATACTCCTACGAGCAGTACTTC. The chain carries TRBV28 and TRBJ2-7; TRBD2 agrees at 8 bases. Germline V lookup: CDR1 MDHEN, CDR2 SYDVKM. Unmatched junction bases numbered 9, after V lost 5 bases and J lost 0 bases. This CDR3 spans 16 amino acids.

This clone is medium-sized in the sample. V and J are TRBV11-2 and TRBJ1-1; the D is unclear. The germline V and J ends were trimmed by 7 bases and 1 base, with 13 bases remaining between them. In germline, CDR1 is SGHAT, CDR2 FQNNGV. The CDR3 runs 14 residues. CDR3 coding DNA: TGTGCCAGCATAAGGACCACGGAGAACACTGAAGCTTTCTTT. It specifies CASIRTTENTEAFF.

In this sample, this clone turned up many times. The chain carries TRBV20-1 and TRBJ2-2; TRBD1 might be the D (6 bases). V was pared by 3 bases and J by 0 bases, with 11 bases between. Germline V gene sequence: CDR1 DFQATT, CDR2 SNEGSKA (reference sequence). The CDR3 has 15 residues. DNA for the CDR3: TGCAGTGCTAGGACCACAGGGTCGAACACCGGGGAGCTGTTTTTT. It specifies CSARTTGSNTGELFF.

This clone was seen at least ten times. This chain uses TRBV6-4 with TRBJ2-1; TRBD2 matches at 7 bases. With 5 bases clipped from V and 3 bases from J, the junction kept 7 bases outside the gene matches. CDR3 size: 15 residues. The V gene's germline CDR1 is MRHNA and CDR2 SNTAGT. The CDR3 loop reads CASSSLGGDYNEQFF. CDR3 sequence (DNA): TGTGCCAGCAGTAGTCTGGGGGGGGACTACAATGAGCAGTTCTTC.

This clone was counted many times. J is TRBJ2-1 and V is TRBV5-1, with 9 positions matching TRBD2. CDR1 SGHRS and CDR2 YFSETQ come from the germline V gene. Trimming took 3 bases from V and 1 from J; bases not matched to a gene: 2. The CDR3 is made up of 15 amino acids. CDR3 nucleotides: TGCGCCAGCAGCTCTAGCGGGATTTCCTACAATGAGCAGTTCTTC. It yields the protein CASSSSGISYNEQFF.

This clone was counted at least ten times. The genes are TRBV10-2 and TRBJ2-2, with TRBD1 matching over 7 bases. Germline trimming cut 5 bases from V and 3 bases from J; bases unmatched to any gene: 3. CDR1 and CDR2 (germline): WSHSY, SAAADI. There are 14 residues in the CDR3. The CDR3 sequence is CASSTGADTGELFF. For the CDR3, the DNA is TGCGCCAGCAGTACAGGGGCCGACACCGGGGAGCTGTTTTTT.

CDR3 sequence (DNA): TGTGCCAGCACTCCGACAGTCAGGGGCAATGAGCAGTTCTTC. As protein: CASTPTVRGNEQFF. The genes are TRBV2 and TRBJ2-1, with D perhaps matching TRBD1 (6 bases). V lost 7 bases, J lost 6 bases, and 16 bases lay in between. Per the germline V gene, CDR1 is SNHLY and CDR2 is FYNNEI. CDR3 size: 14 residues.

There are many counts of this clone. The chain couples TRBV6-1 to TRBJ2-1; the match to TRBD2 covers 12 bases. J was trimmed by 6 bases and V by 9 bases; bases with no gene match: 12. Germline-derived CDR1 and CDR2 are MNHNS and SASEGT. The CDR3 sequence is 16 residues long. The DNA of the CDR3 is TGTGCCAGTTCCCCGACTAGCGGGAGCCAAGGCAATGAGCAGTTCTTC. It codes for CASSPTSGSQGNEQFF.

The CDR3 protein is CASSLEYGKNPYEQYF. CDR3 sequence (DNA): TGTGCCAGCAGCTTAGAATATGGGAAGAACCCCTACGAGCAGTACTTC. The chain carries TRBV11-1 and TRBJ2-7; D remains unclear. The V gene's germline CDR1 is SGHAT and CDR2 FQDESV (reference sequence). The CDR3 extends over 16 amino acids. Trimming removed 1 base from V and 2 bases from J, with 15 bases in between.

This sequence joins TRBV5-4 and TRBJ2-1; D tentatively fits TRBD1 or TRBD2 (6 bases each). Germline V gene lookup returns CDR1 SGHNT and CDR2 YYREEE (reference sequence). The CDR3 contains 17 residues. With 4 bases removed from V and 0 bases from J, the gap between germline ends came to 17 bases. The CDR3 is CASSLGAGGSSYNEQFF. CDR3 bases: TGTGCCAGCAGCCTGGGGGCCGGGGGAAGCTCCTACAATGAGCAGTTCTTC.

This rearrangement joins TRBV11-2 to TRBJ2-7; D may be TRBD1 (6 bases). Trimming shortened V by 5 bases and J by 1 base, and 12 bases separated the two germline ends. Germline V gene lookup returns CDR1 SGHAT and CDR2 FQNNGV. The CDR3 has 14 residues. The CDR3 spells CASSPSRGSYEQYF. Here the CDR3 DNA reads TGTGCCAGCAGCCCCTCGAGGGGGTCCTACGAGCAGTACTTC.

This clone was observed many times. The chain employs TRBV25-1 and TRBJ1-6; perhaps TRBD1 as D (5 bases). CDR3 length: 14 residues. Trimming took off 4 bases at V and 7 bases at J, with 11 bases between the two ends. The germline V gene encodes CDR1 MGHDK and CDR2 SYGVNS. Written as DNA, the CDR3 is TGTGCCAGCAGTGCCCGACAGTGGAATTCACCCCTCCACTTT. It yields the protein CASSARQWNSPLHF.

As for this clone: A read error may be the cause here, since a much bigger clone is one base away. The rearrangement joins TRBV20-1 to TRBJ2-7, with D maybe TRBD2 (6 bases). The length of the CDR3 is 13 residues. Germline loops: CDR1 DFQATT, CDR2 SNEGSKA (reference sequence). The CDR3 bases are TGCAGTGATAGAGGGGACTTAACTGACGAGCAGTACTTC. It translates to CSDRGDLTDEQYF.

Turning to this clone: One end of the junction is discordant with germline, which a read error may explain. This chain uses TRBV18 with TRBJ2-7; no clear D. This CDR3 spans 11 amino acids. Germline V CDR1 and CDR2: KGHSH, LQKENI. The CDR3 DNA sequence: TGTGCCAGATCACCTCCTTACGAGCAGTACTTC. Its protein product is CARSPPYEQYF.

Only a few counts were recorded for this clone. This clone may be a read error of a much larger clone one base away. The rearrangement joins TRBV13 to TRBJ2-1; no clear D gene. From germline, CDR1 is PRHDT and CDR2 FYEKMQ (reference sequence). This CDR3 is 17 amino acids long. V was cut by 5 bases and J by 2 bases, with 19 bases left in between. The CDR3 nucleotides are TGTGCCAGCAGCGCCCTGTCTTCCGTGTTAACCTACAATGAGCAGTTCTTC. As protein: CASSALSSVLTYNEQFF.

CDR3 in DNA: TGTGCCGCAGGGACCACGGGACAGGGGGACACCGGGGAGCTGTTTTTT. Its translation: CAAGTTGQGDTGELFF. The V call is TRBV24-1, the J call TRBJ2-2, with TRBD1 identical over 11 bases. Germline lookup yields CDR1 KGHDR and CDR2 SFDVKD. This CDR3 comprises 16 residues. V trimming: 12 bases; J trimming: 3 bases; junction bases outside the gene matches: 11.

The rearrangement links TRBV11-2 to TRBJ2-7; 9 nucleotides agree with TRBD1. V shed 2 bases and J 3 bases; nucleotides not matched to a gene: 5. The CDR3 has 15 residues. Per the germline V gene, CDR1 is SGHAT and CDR2 is FQNNGV. The CDR3 DNA reads TGTGCCAGCAGCTTAACCGGGACAGGGATCTACGAGCAGTACTTC. Translating gives CASSLTGTGIYEQYF.

Turning to this clone: With a much larger clone just one base away, this may be a read error. V gene TRBV20-1 combines with J gene TRBJ2-5; tentative D call: TRBD2 (7 bases). Germline CDR1 DFQATT, CDR2 SNEGSKA (reference sequence). V dropped 5 bases and J dropped 9 bases, with 25 bases sitting between them. This CDR3 comprises 15 residues. In DNA form, the CDR3 reads TGCAGTGCTTTGGGGGGGGCTAGCAGCCCGGCAGCCCAGTACTTC. The encoded protein is CSALGGASSPAAQYF.

This clone was picked up a small number of times. At one boundary the junction diverges from the germline segment, which might be a read error. Additional DNA sequences in this sample encode the identical CDR3. The rearrangement uses TRBV6-1 and TRBJ1-1, with D perhaps TRBD1 (5 bases). The CDR3 is made up of 15 amino acids. The V gene's germline CDR1 is MNHNS and CDR2 SASEGT. CDR3: CASSEGRGMGTEAFF. The DNA of the CDR3 is TGTGCAAGCAGTGAGGGGAGGGGAATGGGCACTGAAGCTTTCTTT.

This clone has a count of ten or more. V usage is TRBV28 and J usage is TRBJ2-7; D may be TRBD2 (6 bases). Per the germline V gene, CDR1 is MDHEN and CDR2 is SYDVKM. Trimming took 5 bases from V and 1 from J, leaving 12 bases between them. The length of the CDR3 is 14 residues. For the CDR3, the DNA is TGTGCCAGCAGTCAACTCGGGACTTCCTACGAGCAGTACTTC. Amino acid sequence: CASSQLGTSYEQYF.

This clone appeared a few times. This CDR3 reads CASSLGGGMNTEAFF. The CDR3 nucleotides are TGTGCCAGCAGTTTAGGCGGAGGGATGAACACTGAAGCTTTCTTT. The chain uses TRBV12-3 or TRBV12-4 and TRBJ1-1; the D is unclear. V shed 1 base and J shed 0 bases, with 9 bases lying between them. This CDR3 has 15 residues.

This chain links TRBV2 with TRBJ1-2; perhaps TRBD1 as D (5 bases). Trimming stripped 3 bases from V and 2 bases from J, with 10 bases between. CDR3 length: 14 residues. CDR1 SNHLY and CDR2 FYNNEI come from the germline V gene. The CDR3 nucleotides read TGTGCCAGCAGTGAGAGGGGTCCCAACTATGGCTACACCTTC. Encoded protein: CASSERGPNYGYTF.

The chain recombines TRBV5-1 with TRBJ2-6; TRBD1 matches 9 bases. Per germline, CDR1 SGHRS and CDR2 YFSETQ. This CDR3 has 18 residues. V was pared by 4 bases and J by 0 bases, with 8 bases of the junction left unmatched. CDR3 protein: CASSEGTGIYSGANVLTF. In DNA, the CDR3 is TGCGCCAGCAGCGAAGGGACAGGGATCTACTCTGGGGCCAACGTCCTGACTTTC.

On this clone: At one end, the junction sequence differs from germline, possibly due to a read error. This chain connects TRBV28 to TRBJ1-2, with 9 positions matching TRBD1. The CDR3 runs to 15 residues. CDR1 is MDHEN, CDR2 SYDVKM, per germline. The CDR3 sequence: CVSSLPLDRGYGYTF. DNA for the CDR3: TGTGTCAGCAGTTTACCCTTGGACAGGGGCTATGGCTACACCTTC.

This clone occurred a few times. This chain joins TRBV19 and TRBJ2-7; 7 bases are shared with TRBD2. V dropped 9 bases and J dropped 0; count of bases not matched to a gene: 8. CDR3 length: 14 residues. Looked up from germline, CDR1 is LNHDA and CDR2 is SQIVND (reference sequence). CDR3 nucleotide sequence: TGTGCCAGCAAGCTAGCGGTAAGCTCCTACGAGCAGTACTTC. Translated, it gives CASKLAVSSYEQYF. The full variable domain, with the rest looked up from reference TRBV19 and TRBJ2-7, is DGGITQSPKYLFRKEGQNVTLSCEQNLNHDAMYWYRQDPGQGLRLIYYSQIVNDFQKGDIAEGYSVSREKKESFPLTVTSAQKNPTAFYLCASKLAVSSYEQYFGPGTRLTVT.

The genes are TRBV6-1 and TRBJ1-1; tentatively, D is TRBD1 (6 bases). V was clipped by 6 bases and J by 7 bases, with 27 bases between them. Germline V gene sequence: CDR1 MNHNS, CDR2 SASEGT. The CDR3 spans 17 residues. The CDR3 protein is CASRITDRIGPGYEAFF. CDR3 sequence (DNA): TGTGCCAGCAGGATCACTGACAGGATTGGACCCGGATATGAAGCTTTCTTT.

This clone is labeled medium-sized. V gene TRBV28 combines with J gene TRBJ2-3; D perhaps matches TRBD1 (6 bases). V gave up 8 bases and J gave up 3 bases, with 18 bases separating them. This CDR3 has 15 residues. The V gene's germline CDR1 is MDHEN and CDR2 SYDVKM. CDR3 sequence (DNA): TGTGCCAGCTATAAGGGGGTCGGTCGGACAGATACGCAGTATTTT. Translation: CASYKGVGRTDTQYF.